Listed below are T cell receptor beta chains from one sample, sequenced in a study of blood T cell repertoires in COVID-19. Profiling relied on immunoSEQ multiplex PCR, and the TCRdb table lists in-frame clones only, not all of them. The sample includes more than 200,000 clones, 80% to 90% of them seen just once. The sample taken for sequencing was peripheral blood. These receptors came from a woman of 80 years or more with COVID-19, enrolled during active disease. Each CDR3 is given with its conserved first and last residue.

V gene: TRBV29-1; J gene: TRBJ2-1; CDR3 protein: CSAHLARIYNEQFF
V gene: TRBV2; J gene: TRBJ1-1; CDR3 protein: CASSDSGGHTEAFF
V gene: TRBV20-1; J gene: TRBJ2-3; CDR3 protein: CSAWTLEAQYF
V gene: TRBV10-2; J gene: TRBJ2-4; CDR3 protein: CASSRRDDNIQYF
V gene: TRBV6-5; J gene: TRBJ1-5; CDR3 protein: CASRSGQTPNQPQHF
V gene: TRBV6-5; J gene: TRBJ1-5; CDR3 protein: CASKGSTGASQPQHF
V gene: TRBV7-2; J gene: TRBJ2-1; CDR3 protein: CASSGRGGAYNEQFF
V gene: TRBV19; J gene: TRBJ2-1; CDR3 protein: CASSSKRGGSNEQFF
V gene: TRBV6-2/TRBV6-3; J gene: TRBJ2-5; CDR3 protein: CASSYFSFPRYQETQYF
V gene: TRBV4-3; J gene: TRBJ2-1; CDR3 protein: CASSQDRALAGGNEQFF
V gene: TRBV24-1; J gene: TRBJ1-4; CDR3 protein: CATSDPTGEDNEKLFF
V gene: TRBV5-4; J gene: TRBJ2-2; CDR3 protein: CASSLGQLNTGELFF
V gene: TRBV19; J gene: TRBJ2-7; CDR3 protein: CASSSQESYEQYF
V gene: TRBV25-1; J gene: TRBJ1-3; CDR3 protein: CASSQQGSGNTIYF
V gene: TRBV3-1/TRBV3-2; J gene: TRBJ2-5; CDR3 protein: CASSPGTGPETQYF
V gene: TRBV10-3; J gene: TRBJ2-7; CDR3 protein: CAISETSGGTYEQYF
V gene: TRBV12-3/TRBV12-4; J gene: TRBJ2-1; CDR3 protein: CASRRTSDEQFF
V gene: TRBV2; J gene: TRBJ1-6; CDR3 protein: CASIEGRGSSYNSPLHF
V gene: TRBV10-3; J gene: TRBJ1-2; CDR3 protein: CAISSAGYGYTF
V gene: TRBV2; J gene: TRBJ1-2; CDR3 protein: CASSEAWDTGRGYTF
V gene: TRBV11-3; J gene: TRBJ1-1; CDR3 protein: CASSFRWEGRNTEAFF
V gene: TRBV6-2/TRBV6-3; J gene: TRBJ2-7; CDR3 protein: CASSYHGQGAYEQYF